This TCR beta chain was captured in a study of blood T cell repertoires in COVID-19. About the study: From the United States, Italy and Spain came samples of acute and convalescent COVID-19. Sources were T cells, B-cell-depleted T cells, or PBMCs; the material itself was cDNA or gDNA.

Original handling: Researchers report that nucleated cell counts were estimated from reference gene primer amplification. TCRdb's table, derived via immunoSEQ multiplex PCR, lists solely in-frame clones and lacks some. V and J calls and clone size come straight from that table; D and trimming were deduced from the DNA. The data contain roughly 250,000 clones, approximately 85% of them singletons. This CDR3 has 14 amino acids. Germline V gene data show CDR1 as LGHNA and CDR2 as YSLEER. The junction had 4 bases not matched to a gene; V was cut back by 3 bases and J by 8 bases. The material sequenced was peripheral blood. The sequence was obtained from a woman in her fifties or sixties with active or convalescent COVID-19. The rearrangement joins TRBV4-3 to TRBJ1-4; TRBD1 aligns across 9 bases. CDR3 sequence (DNA): TGCGCCAGCAGCCAGGACAGGGGCGGGGAAAAACTGTTTTTT. Protein sequence: CASSQDRGGEKLFF.